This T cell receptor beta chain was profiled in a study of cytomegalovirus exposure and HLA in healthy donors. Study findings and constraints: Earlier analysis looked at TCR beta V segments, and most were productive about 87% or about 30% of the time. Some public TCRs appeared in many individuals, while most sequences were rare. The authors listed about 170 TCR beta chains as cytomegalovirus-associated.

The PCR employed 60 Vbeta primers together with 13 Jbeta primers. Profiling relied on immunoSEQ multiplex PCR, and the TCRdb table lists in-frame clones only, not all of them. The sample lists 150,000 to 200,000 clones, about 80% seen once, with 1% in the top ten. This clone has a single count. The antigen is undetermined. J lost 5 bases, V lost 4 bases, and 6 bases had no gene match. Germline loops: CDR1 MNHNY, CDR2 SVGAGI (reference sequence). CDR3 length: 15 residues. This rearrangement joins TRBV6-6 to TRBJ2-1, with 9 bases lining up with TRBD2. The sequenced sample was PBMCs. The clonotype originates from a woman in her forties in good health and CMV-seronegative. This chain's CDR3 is CASSFPSSGNNEQFF. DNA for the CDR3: TGTGCCAGCAGTTTCCCTTCTAGCGGGAACAATGAGCAGTTCTTC.